The 25 T cell receptor beta chains in this list originate from one sample, sequenced in a study of technical replicates of blood from a handful of donors. Data came from immunoSEQ multiplex PCR; TCRdb stores just in-frame clones and leaves some out. Of tens of thousands of clones listed, around 94% are singletons. Input material: T cells isolated from PBMCs. These receptors came from a human donor in good health.

This clone was seen a handful of times. The V and J genes are TRBV29-1 and TRBJ2-2, with D uncertain. Deletions cut 1 base from V and 2 bases from J, with 5 bases between. The CDR3 totals 13 residues. Looked up from germline, CDR1 is SQVTM and CDR2 is ANQGSEA. The CDR3 sequence: CSVEGRNTGELFF. The DNA of the CDR3 is TGCAGCGTTGAAGGCAGAAACACCGGGGAGCTGTTTTTT.

This clone turned up a few times. V usage is TRBV28 and J usage is TRBJ2-7; 8 nucleotides align to TRBD1. The V gene's germline CDR1 is MDHEN and CDR2 SYDVKM. Trimming cost V 4 bases and J 6 bases; bases outside gene matches: 2. The CDR3 has 12 amino acids. This CDR3 reads CASSSDRAEQYF. The CDR3, as DNA: TGTGCCAGCAGTTCGGACAGGGCCGAGCAGTACTTC. The full variable domain, with the rest looked up from reference TRBV28 and TRBJ2-7, is DVKVTQSSRYLVKRTGEKVFLECVQDMDHENMFWYRQDPGLGLRLIYFSYDVKMKEKGDIPEGYSVSREKKERFSLILESASTNQTSMYLCASSSDRAEQYFGPGTRLTVT.

This sequence joins TRBV13 and TRBJ1-1; D is undetermined. The CDR3 has 17 residues. Germline V gene data show CDR1 as PRHDT and CDR2 as FYEKMQ (reference sequence). V was clipped by 1 base and J by 1 base, with 16 bases between them. CDR3 nucleotides: TGTGCCAGCAGCTTAGAAGTTACGCAAACTGGGAACACTGAAGCTTTCTTT. Its protein is CASSLEVTQTGNTEAFF.

This clone turned up a few times. The chain is built from TRBV28 and TRBJ1-2; D uncertain. Germline loops: CDR1 MDHEN, CDR2 SYDVKM. V shed 2 bases and J shed 3 bases, with 4 bases lying between them. The CDR3 covers 12 residues. CDR3 in amino acids: CASSLEDYGYTF. The CDR3 DNA reads TGTGCCAGCAGTTTAGAGGACTATGGCTACACCTTC.

The chain is built from TRBV19 and TRBJ1-1; D might be TRBD1 (6 bases). CDR3 size: 14 residues. CDR1 and CDR2 from the germline V gene are LNHDA and SQIVND (reference sequence). V was clipped by 7 bases and J by 4 bases, with 16 bases between them. The chain's CDR3 is CASNQQGSATEAFF. CDR3 bases: TGTGCCAGTAATCAACAGGGCTCGGCCACTGAAGCTTTCTTT.

This clone was seen a single time. Additional DNA sequences in this sample encode the identical CDR3. The chain recombines TRBV4-3 with TRBJ2-7; D is unclear. This CDR3 has 15 amino acids. Germline loops: CDR1 LGHNA, CDR2 YSLEER. V was shortened by 0 bases and J by 1 base, with 10 bases between the two germline ends. The CDR3 region is CASSQEREVSYEQYF. In DNA form, the CDR3 reads TGCGCCAGCAGCCAAGAAAGAGAGGTATCCTACGAGCAGTACTTC.

This clone was picked up one time. V and J are TRBV30 and TRBJ2-2, with D tentatively TRBD2 (7 bases). The length of the CDR3 is 19 residues. The germline V and J ends were trimmed by 5 bases and 0 bases, with 25 bases remaining between them. Germline V gives CDR1 GTSNPN, CDR2 SVGIG (reference sequence). CDR3 sequence: CAWGGAPLVALTNTGELFF. The CDR3, as DNA: TGTGCCTGGGGGGGGGCCCCTTTGGTAGCCTTAACGAACACCGGGGAGCTGTTTTTT.

The chain joins TRBV2 to TRBJ1-1; a possible D gene is TRBD1 (6 bases). V was trimmed by 7 bases and J by 3 bases, leaving 12 bases between them. The CDR3 length is 13 residues. From germline, CDR1 is SNHLY and CDR2 FYNNEI. The CDR3 DNA reads TGTGCCAGCATAACAGGGCTGCACACTGAAGCTTTCTTT. Amino acid sequence: CASITGLHTEAFF.

This clone occurred once. The CDR3 is CASSLWAGQTGVGEQYF. DNA for the CDR3: TGTGCCAGCAGTTTATGGGCAGGGCAAACGGGAGTTGGCGAGCAGTACTTC. The chain couples TRBV28 to TRBJ2-7; D is possibly TRBD2 (6 bases). CDR3 length: 17 residues. Germline V CDR1 and CDR2: MDHEN, SYDVKM. Trimming shortened V by 0 bases and J by 6 bases, and 21 bases separated the two germline ends.

This chain connects TRBV2 to TRBJ2-7; D might be TRBD2 (5 bases). Trimming left V 6 bases short and J 4 bases short, with 7 bases between. The CDR3 covers 11 residues. CDR1 is SNHLY, CDR2 FYNNEI, per germline. The CDR3 sequence is CASRDFYEQYF. The CDR3 DNA reads TGTGCCAGCAGGGACTTTTACGAGCAGTACTTC. The full variable domain, with the rest looked up from reference TRBV2 and TRBJ2-7, is EPEVTQTPSHQVTQMGQEVILRCVPISNHLYFYWYRQILGQKVEFLVSFYNNEISEKSEIFDDQFSVERPDGSNFTLKIRSTKLEDSAMYFCASRDFYEQYFGPGTRLTVT.

The chain links TRBV10-1 to TRBJ2-1; D is perhaps TRBD2 (6 bases). Per the germline V gene, CDR1 is WNHNN and CDR2 is SYGVQD (reference sequence). Trimming removed 4 bases from V and 8 bases from J, with 12 bases in between. The CDR3 has 13 residues. This CDR3 is CASSGSGDDEQFF. The DNA for the CDR3 is TGCGCCAGCAGTGGTTCGGGAGACGATGAGCAGTTCTTC.

This clone was seen just once. The rearrangement uses TRBV7-9 and TRBJ2-7; D is uncertain. The CDR3 is made up of 16 amino acids. V was clipped by 4 bases and J by 7 bases, with 23 bases between them. The germline V gene has CDR1 SEHNR and CDR2 FQNEAQ (reference sequence). CDR3 protein: CASSSVRTQSLLEQYF. In DNA, the CDR3 is TGTGCCAGCAGCTCAGTCCGTACACAGTCTCTCTTGGAGCAGTACTTC.

This chain connects TRBV29-1 to TRBJ2-2; D remains unclear. Germline-derived CDR1 and CDR2 are SQVTM and ANQGSEA. This CDR3 contains 12 residues. V lost 4 bases, J lost 5 bases, and 8 bases lay in between. The CDR3 spells CSVVQFTGELFF. For the CDR3, the DNA is TGCAGCGTTGTACAGTTTACCGGGGAGCTGTTTTTT.

This sequence joins TRBV5-4 and TRBJ2-2, with 9 bases aligning to TRBD1. The germline V gene encodes CDR1 SGHNT and CDR2 YYREEE (reference sequence). With V trimmed by 4 bases and J by 7 bases, 17 bases remained unmatched. This CDR3 is 18 amino acids long. CDR3 nucleotides: TGTGCCAGCAGCCCTGGGAGCGGGACAGGGAGGGTAGGCGGGGAGCTGTTTTTT. Translated, it gives CASSPGSGTGRVGGELFF.

The chain links TRBV9 to TRBJ2-3; the match to TRBD2 covers 13 bases. Losses at the gene ends were 4 bases for V and 1 base for J; bases not matched to a gene: 9. The CDR3 runs 18 residues. Germline CDR1 and CDR2: SGDLS and YYNGEE. CDR3 bases: TGTGCCAGCAGCCCTGGACTAGCGGGAGTGATTGGCACAGATACGCAGTATTTT. As protein: CASSPGLAGVIGTDTQYF.

This rearrangement joins TRBV15 to TRBJ2-3; 11 bases fit TRBD2. CDR1 and CDR2 (germline): LNHNV, YYDKDF (reference sequence). The CDR3 loop spans 15 amino acids. The ends lost 1 base at V and 3 bases at J; junction bases unmatched: 0. CDR3 nucleotides: TGTGCCACCAGCAGAGGACTAGCGGGGACAGATACGCAGTATTTT. Translating gives CATSRGLAGTDTQYF.

In its sample, this clone was seen a few times. The rearrangement joins TRBV12-5 to TRBJ2-7, with 9 bases identical to TRBD1. The V and J ends lost 0 bases and 1 base, in that order; junction bases with no gene match: 7. Germline V CDR1 and CDR2: LGHNT, FRNRAP. This CDR3 contains 17 residues. CDR3 sequence reads: CASGLVLDRGSSYEQYF. The CDR3 DNA is TGTGCTAGTGGTTTGGTCCTCGACAGGGGGTCTTCCTACGAGCAGTACTTC.

This chain joins TRBV18 and TRBJ1-5; TRBD1 is a possible D gene (5 bases). The germline V gene encodes CDR1 KGHSH and CDR2 LQKENI. CDR3 length: 15 residues. The V end lost 0 bases, the J end lost 8 bases, and 14 bases lay between the germline ends. The CDR3 region has the DNA TGTGCCAGCTCACCACCCACCGGGGGGGAAAAGCCCCAGCATTTT. It translates to CASSPPTGGEKPQHF.

The chain recombines TRBV6-5 with TRBJ1-2, with 7 bases matching TRBD1. This CDR3 contains 15 residues. CDR1 and CDR2 (germline): MNHEY, SVGAGI. J lost 8 bases, V lost 5 bases, and 14 bases had no gene match. CDR3 DNA: TGTGCCAGCAGTCCGCCCGATGGACAGGTCGGGGGCTACACCTTC. It yields the protein CASSPPDGQVGGYTF.

The V call is TRBV29-1, the J call TRBJ1-1, with D unresolved. V lost 0 bases to trimming and J lost 6 bases, with 14 bases between them. This CDR3 has 14 residues. Germline CDR1 reads SQVTM; CDR2 reads ANQGSEA. The CDR3 region has the DNA TGCAGCGTTGAAGACCCGAGACGCGGGGCTGAAGCTTTCTTT. Amino acids: CSVEDPRRGAEAFF.

The CDR3 DNA follows: TGTGCCAGCCGTGGGGGAGGGGAAACCGGGGAGCTGTTTTTT. Its translation: CASRGGGETGELFF. V gene TRBV6-5 combines with J gene TRBJ2-2, with 7 bases fitting TRBD2. The CDR3 consists of 14 residues. V trimming: 8 bases; J trimming: 5 bases; junction bases outside the gene matches: 8. Germline V gene data show CDR1 as MNHEY and CDR2 as SVGAGI.

The rearrangement links TRBV11-1 to TRBJ1-1; TRBD1 is a possible D gene (5 bases). V lost 2 bases to trimming and J lost 5 bases, with 9 bases between them. The CDR3 totals 13 residues. Per germline, CDR1 SGHAT and CDR2 FQDESV (reference sequence). The DNA of the CDR3 is TGTGCCAGCAGCTTAAGTGGGGGGACTGAAGCTTTCTTT. Its protein product is CASSLSGGTEAFF.

The chain recombines TRBV5-6 with TRBJ2-7; TRBD2 might be the D (6 bases). The CDR3 runs 15 residues. Trimming shortened V by 1 base and J by 0 bases, and 11 bases separated the two germline ends. CDR1 and CDR2 (germline): SGHDT, YYEEEE. The CDR3 here is CASSLFSGLSYEQYF. The CDR3 DNA is TGTGCCAGCAGCTTGTTCAGCGGGCTCTCCTACGAGCAGTACTTC.

The chain has TRBV21-1 and TRBJ2-5; the table names TRBD1, a call not compared with the DNA. TRBV21-1 counts as a pseudogene. The CDR3 totals 15 residues. In DNA, the CDR3 is TGTGCCAGCAGTGGGACAGGGGTCATCCAAGAGACCCAGTACTTC. Its protein is CASSGTGVIQETQYF.

This clone was observed a single time. The rearrangement uses TRBV5-1 and TRBJ2-7, with 7 bases lining up with TRBD1. The CDR3 runs 15 residues. Germline-derived CDR1 and CDR2 are SGHRS and YFSETQ. J gave up 0 bases and V 5 bases, and 8 bases lay outside the gene matches. The chain's CDR3 is CASSPRDRNSYEQYF. The CDR3 bases are TGCGCCAGCAGTCCACGGGACAGAAACTCCTACGAGCAGTACTTC.